Given below is one T cell receptor (beta chain) in context. Its antigen is unidentified. TCRdb's table, derived via immunoSEQ multiplex PCR, lists solely in-frame clones and lacks some. The sample yields about 7,400 clones, around three fifths seen once. No neoadjuvant therapy was given before resection to the patients supplying these archived tumor blocks. The record originates from a study of CXCR4 blockade with PD-1 therapy in pancreatic cancer. From germline, CDR1 is LNHNV and CDR2 YYDKDF (reference sequence). This CDR3 is built from 14 residues. V lost 0 bases and J lost 2, with 7 bases in between. Findings and caveats of the study: Frequent tumor clones were encoded by many distinct rearrangements, suggesting shared antigens. Sequencing covered TCRbeta chains only, not alpha chains.

The TCR comes from a human donor with pancreatic ductal adenocarcinoma. This chain uses TRBV15 with TRBJ2-5, with unresolved D. The sample comprised tumor tissue. In DNA, the CDR3 is TGTGCCACCAGCAGAGACAGTTTTCAAGAGACCCAGTACTTC. It specifies CATSRDSFQETQYF.